A single sample is the source of the 21 T cell receptor beta chains below, sequenced in a study of blood T cell repertoires in COVID-19. Produced via immunoSEQ multiplex PCR; TCRdb's table is partial and in-frame only. This sample has 90,000 to 120,000 clones; around 90% occur once, and the top ten carry approximately 2.5%. Sequencing was done on a sample of peripheral blood. Every receptor here comes from a human donor in a cohort sampled during active COVID-19.

The chain recombines TRBV7-2 with TRBJ2-7, with 8 nucleotides matching TRBD1. V lost 1 base, J lost 6 bases, and 8 bases stayed unmatched. Germline V gene lookup returns CDR1 SGHTA and CDR2 FQGNSA. The CDR3 has 15 residues. The CDR3 DNA reads as TGTGCCAGCAGCTTAGGGGCAGGGGGCGAGGGCGAGCAGTACTTC. It encodes CASSLGAGGEGEQYF.

The chain carries TRBV6-5 and TRBJ2-7; TRBD2 matches 8 bases. This CDR3 is built from 13 residues. Germline V CDR1 and CDR2: MNHEY, SVGAGI. J was trimmed by 2 bases and V by 8 bases; bases with no gene match: 5. The CDR3 spells CASGRGGAYEQYF. CDR3 nucleotide sequence: TGTGCCAGCGGTCGGGGGGGGGCCTACGAGCAGTACTTC.

V is TRBV18 and J is TRBJ2-5, with D possibly TRBD1 on 5 matching bases. The CDR3 extends over 15 amino acids. Trimming stripped 3 bases from V and 5 bases from J, with 16 bases between. The germline CDR1 and CDR2 sequences are KGHSH and LQKENI. The CDR3 here is CASSPRPDSWETQYF. CDR3 DNA: TGTGCCAGCTCACCTCGACCCGACAGTTGGGAGACCCAGTACTTC.

The V call is TRBV19, the J call TRBJ2-3; no firm D call. V dropped 2 bases and J dropped 4 bases, with 13 bases sitting between them. The CDR3 is made up of 15 amino acids. In germline, CDR1 is LNHDA, CDR2 SQIVND (reference sequence). Written as DNA, the CDR3 is TGTGCCAGTAGTATACCAAACGGCGGAGCAGATACGCAGTATTTT. This translates into CASSIPNGGADTQYF.

CDR3 nucleotides: TGTGCCAGCAGTTCCCCGGACAAGCACAACGAGCAGTACTTC. Translating it yields CASSSPDKHNEQYF. J is TRBJ2-7 and V is TRBV6-5, with D tentatively TRBD1 (5 bases). V was shortened by 4 bases and J by 5 bases, with 15 bases between the two germline ends. The CDR3 loop spans 14 amino acids. CDR1 is MNHEY and CDR2 is SVGAGI in the germline V gene.

V usage is TRBV28 and J usage is TRBJ1-5; tentatively, D is TRBD1 (5 bases). Germline V CDR1 and CDR2: MDHEN, SYDVKM. This CDR3 has 15 amino acids. The V gene lost 3 bases and the J gene lost 6 bases, with 15 bases spanning the gap. DNA of the CDR3: TGTGCCAGCAGTTTCGCAGGGAAGATTGGTCAGCCCCAGCATTTT. Translation gives CASSFAGKIGQPQHF.

The J gene is TRBJ2-5, the V gene TRBV6-6, with 9 bases aligning to TRBD2. J lost 4 bases, V lost 7 bases, and 10 bases had no gene match. The germline V gene encodes CDR1 MNHNY and CDR2 SVGAGI (reference sequence). The CDR3 runs to 15 residues. For the CDR3, the DNA is TGTGCCAGCATAGTCGGCGGGAGGGAGCGAGAGACCCAGTACTTC. Translating it yields CASIVGGRERETQYF.

The CDR3 DNA sequence: TGTGCCAGCTCACTAGAGACCGGGGAGCTGTTTTTT. It translates to CASSLETGELFF. This rearrangement joins TRBV18 to TRBJ2-2; no firm D call. V was cut by 4 bases and J by 5 bases, with 5 bases left in between. CDR3 length: 12 residues. Germline loops: CDR1 KGHSH, CDR2 LQKENI.

A word on this clone: Mismatch with germline at one junction end may stem from a read error. The V gene is TRBV7-7, the J gene TRBJ2-1; 9 bases are a match to TRBD1. Germline V gene lookup returns CDR1 SSHAT and CDR2 FNYEAQ (reference sequence). CDR3 length: 19 residues. CDR3 amino acids: CASSLGPTPTGQGFDEQFF. DNA of the CDR3: TGTGCTAGCAGCTTAGGACCCACGCCCACGGGACAGGGTTTCGATGAGCAGTTCTTC.

The rearrangement links TRBV4-1 to TRBJ1-2; 9 bases align to TRBD1. CDR3 length: 14 residues. V gave up 4 bases and J gave up 2 bases; unmatched junction bases: 2. Germline CDR1 MGHRA, CDR2 YSYEKL. The CDR3 protein is CASSLGQGNYGYTF. CDR3 sequence (DNA): TGCGCCAGCAGCCTCGGACAGGGGAACTATGGCTACACCTTC.

The rearrangement joins TRBV19 to TRBJ1-2; D is unresolved. The germline CDR1 and CDR2 sequences are LNHDA and SQIVND (reference sequence). The CDR3 has 14 amino acids. The V end was cut by 5 bases, the J end by 6 bases, with 16 bases between. The CDR3 DNA follows: TGTGCCAGTAGTCCCGATATAATAGTAGATGGCTACACCTTC. This encodes CASSPDIIVDGYTF.

This sequence joins TRBV5-1 and TRBJ2-7; D unresolved. CDR1 is SGHRS, CDR2 YFSETQ, per germline. The CDR3 totals 13 residues. Deletions cut 2 bases from V and 1 base from J, with 7 bases between. The chain's CDR3 is CASSFSLSYEQYF. In DNA, the CDR3 is TGCGCCAGCAGCTTCTCTTTATCCTACGAGCAGTACTTC.

The V call is TRBV2, the J call TRBJ2-3, with D hard to call. The CDR3 runs to 14 residues. CDR1 is SNHLY, CDR2 FYNNEI, per germline. The V and J ends lost 4 bases and 2 bases respectively, with 10 bases between them. CDR3 nucleotide sequence: TGTGCCAGCAGTGGAGGCGCGTTCACAGATACGCAGTATTTT. Translation gives CASSGGAFTDTQYF.

CDR3 sequence: CASSALEQANVLTF. In nucleotides, the CDR3 is TGTGCCAGCAGCGCCCTTGAACAGGCCAACGTCCTGACTTTC. V usage is TRBV9 and J usage is TRBJ2-6; no clear D. Per germline, CDR1 SGDLS and CDR2 YYNGEE. Trimming removed 3 bases at V and 6 bases at J, with 10 bases between. The CDR3 is made up of 14 amino acids.

The CDR3 here is CASSQATPDRAYGNTIYF. CDR3 DNA sequence: TGCGCCAGCAGCCAAGCAACCCCGGACAGGGCTTACGGAAACACCATATATTTT. The V gene is TRBV4-1, the J gene TRBJ1-3; 8 bases map to TRBD1. CDR1 MGHRA and CDR2 YSYEKL come from the germline V gene. The CDR3 totals 18 residues. The junction had 12 bases not matched to a gene; V was cut back by 1 base and J by 4 bases.

Concerning this clone itself: One base away lies a much larger clone, so this may be a sequencing read error. This chain connects TRBV11-2 to TRBJ1-2, with 10 positions matching TRBD1. V gave up 4 bases and J gave up 4 bases; unmatched junction bases: 3. Per germline, CDR1 SGHAT and CDR2 FQNNGV. CDR3 size: 14 residues. Here the CDR3 DNA reads TGTGCCAGCAGCTCCGGGACAGGGGTCTATGGCTACACCTTC. Protein product: CASSSGTGVYGYTF.

This chain connects TRBV4-1 to TRBJ1-4, with 7 bases identical to TRBD1. This CDR3 region has 16 residues. The J segment lost 8 bases and the V segment lost 0 bases, leaving 9 bases of the junction unmatched. The V gene's germline CDR1 is MGHRA and CDR2 YSYEKL. CDR3 residues: CASSQEEGNRGEKLFF. The CDR3, as DNA: TGCGCCAGCAGCCAAGAGGAGGGCAACAGGGGAGAAAAACTGTTTTTT.

This clone was found once. The chain recombines TRBV5-1 with TRBJ1-2, with 7 nucleotides matching TRBD1. V was pared by 0 bases and J by 3 bases, with 5 bases of the junction left unmatched. CDR3 size: 15 residues. CDR1 is SGHRS and CDR2 is YFSETQ in the germline V gene. This CDR3 reads CASSLGPGGDYGYTF. The CDR3 nucleotides read TGCGCCAGCAGCTTGGGCCCAGGGGGAGACTATGGCTACACCTTC.

This chain joins TRBV6-4 and TRBJ1-2, with 7 nucleotides matching TRBD1. The CDR3 loop spans 17 amino acids. The J segment lost 7 bases and the V segment lost 3 bases, leaving 17 bases of the junction unmatched. Germline V gene lookup returns CDR1 MRHNA and CDR2 SNTAGT. CDR3 residues: CASSETELQGKNGGYTF. The CDR3, as DNA: TGTGCCAGCAGTGAGACCGAATTACAGGGGAAGAACGGTGGCTACACCTTC.

The rearrangement uses TRBV4-1 and TRBJ2-7; the match to TRBD2 covers 12 bases. Germline CDR1 reads MGHRA; CDR2 reads YSYEKL. The CDR3 extends over 15 amino acids. Trimming cost V 7 bases and J 2 bases; bases outside gene matches: 6. The CDR3 loop reads CASIWTSGDTYEQYF. CDR3 in DNA: TGCGCCAGCATCTGGACTAGCGGGGATACCTACGAGCAGTACTTC.

This clone is termed medium-sized. The V and J genes are TRBV7-2 and TRBJ2-7; the match to TRBD2 covers 9 bases. The germline gives CDR1 SGHTA, CDR2 FQGNSA. The CDR3 spans 15 residues. With V trimmed by 1 base and J by 2 bases, 3 bases remained unmatched. The CDR3 protein is CASSLVAGGPYEQYF. In nucleotides, the CDR3 is TGTGCCAGCAGCTTAGTTGCGGGGGGGCCCTACGAGCAGTACTTC.